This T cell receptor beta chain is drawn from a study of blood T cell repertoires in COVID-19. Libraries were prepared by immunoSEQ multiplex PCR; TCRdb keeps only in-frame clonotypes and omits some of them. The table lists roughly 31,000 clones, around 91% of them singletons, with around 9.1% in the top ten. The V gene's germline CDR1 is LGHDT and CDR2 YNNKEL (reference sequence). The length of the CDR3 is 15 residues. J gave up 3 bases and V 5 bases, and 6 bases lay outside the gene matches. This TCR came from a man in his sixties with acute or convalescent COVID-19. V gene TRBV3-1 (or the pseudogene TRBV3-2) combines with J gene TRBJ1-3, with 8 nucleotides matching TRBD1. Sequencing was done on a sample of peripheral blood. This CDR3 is CASSRTGTGGNTIYF. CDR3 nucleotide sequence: TGTGCCAGCAGCAGAACAGGGACAGGTGGAAACACCATATATTTT.